The TCR beta chain under discussion was sequenced for a study of shared clonotypes between healthy human individuals. Study conclusions and caveats: How much donors shared clonotypes was expected to be affected by sequencing depth.

Germline V gene lookup returns CDR1 SQVTM and CDR2 ANQGSEA. The V segment lost 0 bases and the J segment 2 bases; nucleotides outside the gene matches: 4. This CDR3 has 15 residues. Researchers divided each subset's genomic DNA evenly across several immunoSEQ plates. Some clones are missing from TCRdb's copy, which holds only in-frame ones; the method was immunoSEQ multiplex PCR. The table has about 580,000 clones, 95% to 98% seen once. Worth noting for this clone: The antigen is not known.

CD45RO-negative, CCR7-positively selected cells formed the naive CD8 fraction, excluding terminally differentiated effector memory CD45RA+ cells. Adult donors, all healthy and HIV-negative, had no recent acute infections or vaccinations. The sequence derives from a man aged 25 to 45 in good health. The sequenced sample was naive CD8+ T cells sorted from blood. This rearrangement joins TRBV29-1 to TRBJ2-7; 10 bases are a match to TRBD1. The CDR3 loop reads CSVEDGDRGPYEQYF. The CDR3 region has the DNA TGCAGCGTTGAAGATGGGGACAGGGGACCCTACGAGCAGTACTTC.